The present entry profiles one T cell receptor beta chain with its context. Original data processing: Quantification of nucleated cells was approximated via reference gene primer amplification. Measured with immunoSEQ multiplex PCR; TCRdb has only the in-frame clones, and not every one. V and J calls and clone size are those listed in that table; D and trimming were worked out from the DNA. The sample includes nearly 80,000 clones, around 80% of them seen just once. Germline CDR1 SGDLS, CDR2 YYNGEE. The length of the CDR3 is 13 residues. The V and J ends lost 0 bases and 4 bases respectively, with 7 bases between them. The data stem from a study of blood T cell repertoires in COVID-19. Across the study: The United States, Italy and Spain were the sources of the acute and convalescent COVID-19 samples. From T cells, B-cell-depleted T cells, or PBMCs came the material, which was cDNA or gDNA.

The sequenced material came from peripheral blood. The TCR originated in a man aged 60-69 years with active or convalescent COVID-19. V gene TRBV9 combines with J gene TRBJ1-1; D not certain. The DNA for the CDR3 is TGTGCCAGCAGCGTAGGAACTGGCACTGAAGCTTTCTTT. It encodes CASSVGTGTEAFF. The complete variable domain, with remaining parts taken from reference TRBV9 and TRBJ1-1, reads DSGVTQTPKHLITATGQRVTLRCSPRSGDLSVYWYQQSLDQGLQFLIQYYNGEERAKGNILERFSAQQFPDLHSELNLSSLELGDSALYFCASSVGTGTEAFFGQGTRLTVV.